The entry below describes one TCR beta chain. Its antigen is as yet unknown. Targeted sequencing depth ranged from 1 in 200,000 to 1 in 1 million T cells. Clones were sequenced by immunoSEQ multiplex PCR, and TCRdb holds only the in-frame ones, with some missing. The data contain 130,000 or so clones, approximately 80% of them seen just once; the ten biggest clones take up under 35%. These data come from a study of cytotoxic CD8 clonotypes in ibrutinib-treated CLL. Study information: Across samples, productive templates numbered 200,000 to 300,000 and productive rearrangements reached approximately 94,000 on average.

Findings and limits, study-wide: Among the clonotypes, public ones were uncommon and contracted or held stable on treatment. Baseline clonality was higher than in age-matched healthy donors and moved in step with circulating CD8+ T-cell counts.

The material was PBMCs, obtained after 12 months of ibrutinib treatment. The source is a human donor with chronic lymphocytic leukemia.

The CDR3 sequence: CASSLEYSGANVLTF. The CDR3 nucleotides read TGTGCCAGCAGCTTAGAGTACTCTGGGGCCAACGTCCTGACTTTC. J is TRBJ2-6 and V is TRBV7-8; D not certain. The CDR3 covers 15 residues. From germline, CDR1 is SGHVS and CDR2 FQNEAQ. V dropped 1 base and J dropped 0 bases, with 4 bases sitting between them.